These T cell receptor beta chains were read from a single sample in a study of blood T cell repertoires in COVID-19. The protocol was immunoSEQ multiplex PCR, while the TCRdb copy is restricted to in-frame clones and leaves out a portion. The sample lists roughly 330,000 clones, 80% to 90% occurring once. The sample comprised PBMCs or T cells enriched from blood (not recorded which). The receptors shown here come from a man aged 25-40 years who had recovered from COVID-19. Both conserved end residues are part of each CDR3.

v_gene: TRBV11-2; CDR3aa: CASSPLAGNPYEQYF
v_gene: TRBV5-1; CDR3aa: CASSLESGGPTDTQYF
v_gene: TRBV18; CDR3aa: CASSPQGQGPSPLHF
v_gene: TRBV24-1; CDR3aa: CATSDMTGVGPDTQYF
v_gene: TRBV6-5; CDR3aa: CASSPKRGGYNEQFF
v_gene: TRBV5-8; CDR3aa: CASSLSGQGGDEQYF
v_gene: TRBV30; CDR3aa: CAWSVLVEQYF
v_gene: TRBV7-6; CDR3aa: CASSLENNEQYF
v_gene: TRBV7-6; CDR3aa: CASSPRGGPYEQYF
v_gene: TRBV5-6; CDR3aa: CASSFGQGGSREQYF
v_gene: TRBV18; CDR3aa: CASSPQGKGTEAFF
v_gene: TRBV10-3; CDR3aa: CAISESTTSGYGYTF
v_gene: TRBV7-2; CDR3aa: CASTPNRGRRNEQYF
v_gene: TRBV4-1; CDR3aa: CASSQRGTTNEKLFF
v_gene: TRBV6-4; CDR3aa: CASSDSGRGTDTQYF
v_gene: TRBV3-1/TRBV3-2; CDR3aa: CASSAPTRAPGELFF
v_gene: TRBV5-6; CDR3aa: CASRRALGSTDTQYF
v_gene: TRBV29-1; CDR3aa: CSVEDRGTSYNEQFF
v_gene: TRBV5-1; CDR3aa: CASSLGSSRDGEQFF
v_gene: TRBV6-5; CDR3aa: CASSPTGYGYEQYF
v_gene: TRBV19; CDR3aa: CASSPQGTYSPLHF
v_gene: TRBV20-1; CDR3aa: CSAGTHYEQYF
v_gene: TRBV5-1; CDR3aa: CASSLAQANYEQYF
v_gene: TRBV3-1/TRBV3-2; CDR3aa: CASSQGQNYEQYF